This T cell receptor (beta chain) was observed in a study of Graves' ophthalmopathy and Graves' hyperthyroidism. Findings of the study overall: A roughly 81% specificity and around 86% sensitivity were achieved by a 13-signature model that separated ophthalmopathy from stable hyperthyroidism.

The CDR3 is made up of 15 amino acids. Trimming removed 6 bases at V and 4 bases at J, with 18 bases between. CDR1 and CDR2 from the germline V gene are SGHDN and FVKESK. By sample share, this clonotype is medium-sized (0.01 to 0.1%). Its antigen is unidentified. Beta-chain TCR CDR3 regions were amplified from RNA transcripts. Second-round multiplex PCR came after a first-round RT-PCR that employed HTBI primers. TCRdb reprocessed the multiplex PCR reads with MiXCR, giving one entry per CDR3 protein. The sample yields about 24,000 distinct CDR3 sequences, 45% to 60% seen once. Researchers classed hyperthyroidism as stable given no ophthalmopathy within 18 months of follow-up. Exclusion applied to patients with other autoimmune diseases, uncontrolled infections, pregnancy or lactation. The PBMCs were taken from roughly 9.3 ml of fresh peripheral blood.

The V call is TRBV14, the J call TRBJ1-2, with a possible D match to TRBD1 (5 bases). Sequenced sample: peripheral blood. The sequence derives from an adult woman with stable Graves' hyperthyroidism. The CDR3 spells CASSRRGVGSYGYTF. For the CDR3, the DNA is TGTGCCAGCAGTCGAAGAGGGGTTGGAAGCTATGGCTACACCTTC.